The source of this T cell receptor beta chain is a study of blood T cells in healthy people across ages. Overall study findings and caveats: Significant beta diversity loss was already apparent by age roughly 44, declining roughly linearly.

This clonotype occurred a few times. The antigen is unknown. Primers used in a second PCR of roughly 6 to 11 cycles were a sample-barcoded 5' primer and a J-beta primer mix. TCRdb used MiXCR to reprocess the 5' RACE reads, holding one entry per CDR3 protein. In the table there are 850,000 to 1,100,000 distinct CDR3 sequences, roughly two fifths of which are singletons. Trimming removed 6 bases from V and 7 bases from J, with 14 bases in between. Germline values: CDR1 MNHEY, CDR2 SVGAGI. The CDR3 totals 13 residues. V usage is TRBV6-5 and J usage is TRBJ2-3; D unclear. The sequenced sample was blood. The TCR comes from a man between 18 and 29 years old in good health. The CDR3 loop reads CASRSGLRNTQYF. The CDR3 DNA reads TGTGCCAGCAGGTCCGGGTTGCGGAATACGCAGTATTTT.